This T cell receptor (beta chain) derives from a study of radiotherapy plus CTLA-4 blockade in lung cancer. Study outcomes and limitations: Subsequent to radiotherapy plus ipilimumab, tumor-derived TCR clones underwent expansion in blood.

This clone was detected only once. Its antigen is as yet unknown. This CDR3 is built from 15 residues. V trimming: 1 base; J trimming: 8 bases; junction bases outside the gene matches: 4. Germline V CDR1 and CDR2: MGHDK, SYGVNS. The repertoire was sequenced with immunoSEQ multiplex PCR; TCRdb's copy has only in-frame clones and lacks some. This table has some 66,000 clones, roughly four fifths appearing once. V is TRBV25-1 and J is TRBJ1-4; TRBD1 agrees at 10 bases. This receptor was obtained from a human donor with non-small cell lung cancer who had a partial response to radiotherapy plus ipilimumab. Sequences were derived from peripheral blood, sampled from a patient treated with radiotherapy plus ipilimumab. The CDR3 here is CASSESGQGNEKLFF. CDR3 coding DNA: TGTGCCAGCAGTGAATCGGGACAGGGGAACGAAAAACTGTTTTTT.